This is a list of T cell receptor beta chains from one sample in a study of identifying expanded T cells in peripheral blood. Assay: immunoSEQ multiplex PCR; the TCRdb copy retains only in-frame clones and omits some. The data show more than 50,000 clones, about 80% seen once. Material: blood. These receptors were taken from a person between 18 and 75 years old in good health. The CDR3 runs from the conserved cysteine through the conserved F or W. The D gene is left open where the match is weak. Only part of the rows carry a size: once, few, many, or a class if the clone is expanded.

v_gene: TRBV5-4; j_gene: TRBJ2-5; abundance: .; d_gene: TRBD2; CDR3nt: TGTGCCAGCAGCTTGTCCCTTGGCGGCGGGAGGGCCAAGACCCAGTACTTC; CDR3aa: CASSLSLGGGRAKTQYF
v_gene: TRBV9; j_gene: TRBJ1-6; abundance: .; d_gene: .; CDR3nt: TGTGCCAGCAGCGTTCAGGAGAGCTCCTATAATTCACCCCTCCACTTT; CDR3aa: CASSVQESSYNSPLHF
v_gene: TRBV7-6; j_gene: TRBJ1-4; abundance: .; d_gene: .; CDR3nt: TGTGCCAGCAGCTTAGCAGGGATGGCTAATGAAAAACTGTTTTTT; CDR3aa: CASSLAGMANEKLFF
v_gene: TRBV11-2; j_gene: TRBJ2-7; abundance: .; d_gene: .; CDR3nt: TGTGCCAGCAGCCTCCACCACTCGGGGGCCAGATACGAGCAGTACTTC; CDR3aa: CASSLHHSGARYEQYF
v_gene: TRBV11-2; j_gene: TRBJ2-1; abundance: .; d_gene: TRBD2; CDR3nt: TGTGCCAGCAGCCAGCGGGGGTACTTTCGCGATGAGCAGTTCTTC; CDR3aa: CASSQRGYFRDEQFF
v_gene: TRBV5-8; j_gene: TRBJ2-3; abundance: .; d_gene: TRBD2; CDR3nt: TGTGCCAGCAGCCCGTCGCGGGGGGTGAGGGCAGATACGCAGTATTTT; CDR3aa: CASSPSRGVRADTQYF
v_gene: TRBV29-1; j_gene: TRBJ2-2; abundance: few; d_gene: TRBD1; CDR3nt: TGCAGCGTTGCAGGACAGGGGACCGGGGAGCTGTTTTTT; CDR3aa: CSVAGQGTGELFF
v_gene: TRBV30; j_gene: TRBJ1-4; abundance: .; d_gene: .; CDR3nt: TGTGCCTGGAGTGAAATTAGGGAAAAACTGTTTTTT; CDR3aa: CAWSEIREKLFF
v_gene: TRBV10-3; j_gene: TRBJ1-2; abundance: .; d_gene: .; CDR3nt: TGTGCCATCCGGGAGGGTGCGAGTTATAACTATGGCTACACCTTC; CDR3aa: CAIREGASYNYGYTF
v_gene: TRBV5-4; j_gene: TRBJ2-7; abundance: .; d_gene: TRBD2; CDR3nt: TGTGCCAGCTCCTATGGCTCCGGGACTAGCGGGAACCATATCTACGAGCAGTACTTC; CDR3aa: CASSYGSGTSGNHIYEQYF
v_gene: TRBV28; j_gene: TRBJ1-1; abundance: .; d_gene: .; CDR3nt: TGTGCCAGCAGTTGGGGGGCCACTGAAGCTTTCTTT; CDR3aa: CASSWGATEAFF
v_gene: TRBV9; j_gene: TRBJ2-3; abundance: .; d_gene: TRBD1; CDR3nt: TGTGCCAGCAGCGTAGCAGGACAGGGGTTTAGCACAGATACGCAGTATTTT; CDR3aa: CASSVAGQGFSTDTQYF
v_gene: TRBV5-1; j_gene: TRBJ1-1; abundance: .; d_gene: TRBD1; CDR3nt: TGCGCCAGCAGCGGGACAGCCGTTAAGAACACTGAAGCTTTCTTT; CDR3aa: CASSGTAVKNTEAFF
v_gene: TRBV6-1; j_gene: TRBJ1-1; abundance: .; d_gene: .; CDR3nt: TGTGCCAGCAGTGAAGCCGACGGTAGGAACACTGAAGCTTTCTTT; CDR3aa: CASSEADGRNTEAFF
v_gene: TRBV6-5; j_gene: TRBJ1-5; abundance: medium-sized; d_gene: .; CDR3nt: TGTGCCAGCAGGGGGGGGAATCAGCCCCAGCATTTT; CDR3aa: CASRGGNQPQHF
v_gene: TRBV6-6; j_gene: TRBJ1-1; abundance: .; d_gene: .; CDR3nt: TGTGCCAGCAGTTACGGGGCAGGTAAAGGCACTGAAGCTTTCTTT; CDR3aa: CASSYGAGKGTEAFF
v_gene: TRBV4-1; j_gene: TRBJ2-2; abundance: once; d_gene: .; CDR3nt: TGCGCCAGCAGCCAACAAGATCTATCCACCGGGGAGCTGTTTTTT; CDR3aa: CASSQQDLSTGELFF
v_gene: TRBV10-3; j_gene: TRBJ2-7; abundance: .; d_gene: TRBD2; CDR3nt: TGTGCCATCAGTGAGCCGACGGGGGGACCGTACTTC; CDR3aa: CAISEPTGGPYF
v_gene: TRBV28; j_gene: TRBJ2-1; abundance: .; d_gene: TRBD2; CDR3nt: TGTGCCAGCAGTCCACCCCGGGGGGTAGCGGGCCGAGGTATCTACAATGAGCAGTTCTTC; CDR3aa: CASSPPRGVAGRGIYNEQFF
v_gene: TRBV7-9; j_gene: TRBJ2-2; abundance: .; d_gene: TRBD2; CDR3nt: TGTGCCAGCAGCAGAGCGGGAGAGGTCACCGGGGAGCTGTTTTTT; CDR3aa: CASSRAGEVTGELFF
v_gene: TRBV2; j_gene: TRBJ1-3; abundance: once; d_gene: TRBD1; CDR3nt: TGTGCCAGCAGAACGGACAGGGGCTTTGGTGGAAACACCATATATTTT; CDR3aa: CASRTDRGFGGNTIYF
v_gene: TRBV9; j_gene: TRBJ2-5; abundance: .; d_gene: .; CDR3nt: TGTGCCAGCAGCGTAGTTTCTTCGGGAGAGACCCAGTACTTC; CDR3aa: CASSVVSSGETQYF
v_gene: TRBV18; j_gene: TRBJ2-3; abundance: .; d_gene: TRBD2; CDR3nt: TGTGCCAGCTCACCATCGGGGGGGGATGCAGATACGCAGTATTTT; CDR3aa: CASSPSGGDADTQYF
v_gene: TRBV7-9; j_gene: TRBJ2-5; abundance: .; d_gene: TRBD1; CDR3nt: TGTGCCAGCAGCTTCGGACAGGGTCCAGAGACCCAGTACTTC; CDR3aa: CASSFGQGPETQYF
v_gene: TRBV11-2; j_gene: TRBJ2-4; abundance: .; d_gene: .; CDR3nt: TGTGCCAGCAGCTATGGGGAGGCCAAAAACATTCAGTACTTC; CDR3aa: CASSYGEAKNIQYF
v_gene: TRBV6-5; j_gene: TRBJ1-5; abundance: .; d_gene: TRBD1; CDR3nt: TGTGCCAGCAGTAAACAGGGGGCAGGGAATCAGCCCCAGCATTTT; CDR3aa: CASSKQGAGNQPQHF
v_gene: TRBV27; j_gene: TRBJ2-7; abundance: .; d_gene: TRBD1; CDR3nt: TGTGCCAGCCGGAGGACAGGGGCGATATCCTACGAGCAGTACTTC; CDR3aa: CASRRTGAISYEQYF
v_gene: TRBV6-1; j_gene: TRBJ1-5; abundance: .; d_gene: .; CDR3nt: TGTGCCAGCAGTGAAGAGGGTGGCAGCAATCAGCCCCAGCATTTT; CDR3aa: CASSEEGGSNQPQHF
v_gene: TRBV7-2; j_gene: TRBJ2-3; abundance: .; d_gene: TRBD2; CDR3nt: TGTGCCAGCAGCTCCCCACCACTAGCGGCAAGCACAGATACGCAGTATTTT; CDR3aa: CASSSPPLAASTDTQYF
v_gene: TRBV5-1; j_gene: TRBJ2-2; abundance: .; d_gene: .; CDR3nt: TGCGCCAGCCAAGAGGTACTGAACACCGGGGAGCTGTTTTTT; CDR3aa: CASQEVLNTGELFF
v_gene: TRBV4-1; j_gene: TRBJ2-7; abundance: .; d_gene: .; CDR3nt: TGCGCCAGCAGCATTACCCAGGGTAACAACGAGCAGTACTTC; CDR3aa: CASSITQGNNEQYF
v_gene: TRBV18; j_gene: TRBJ1-6; abundance: few; d_gene: .; CDR3nt: TGTGCCAGCTCGGGGGACGGGGATTCACCCCTCCACTTT; CDR3aa: CASSGDGDSPLHF
v_gene: TRBV5-4; j_gene: TRBJ2-2; abundance: .; d_gene: .; CDR3nt: TGTGCCAGCAGTTGGTCGGCGAACACCGGGGAGCTGTTTTTT; CDR3aa: CASSWSANTGELFF
v_gene: TRBV30; j_gene: TRBJ1-3; abundance: once; d_gene: .; CDR3nt: TGTGCCTGGAGGACCGTGGGCGGAAACACCATATATTTT; CDR3aa: CAWRTVGGNTIYF
v_gene: TRBV5-1; j_gene: TRBJ1-1; abundance: .; d_gene: .; CDR3nt: TGCGCCAGCAGCTTACGGGGATACGCTGAAGCTTTCTTT; CDR3aa: CASSLRGYAEAFF
v_gene: TRBV27; j_gene: TRBJ1-2; abundance: .; d_gene: TRBD1; CDR3nt: TGTGCCAGCACTCCCCTCGACAGGGTAAACTATGGCTACACCTTC; CDR3aa: CASTPLDRVNYGYTF
v_gene: TRBV18; j_gene: TRBJ2-1; abundance: once; d_gene: .; CDR3nt: TGTGCCAGCTCACCACAAGCAACAAACAATGAGCAGTTCTTC; CDR3aa: CASSPQATNNEQFF
v_gene: TRBV7-9; j_gene: TRBJ1-1; abundance: .; d_gene: .; CDR3nt: TGTGCCAGCAGCCCCGACCTGAACACTGAAGCTTTCTTT; CDR3aa: CASSPDLNTEAFF
v_gene: TRBV27; j_gene: TRBJ1-2; abundance: .; d_gene: .; CDR3nt: TGTGCCAGCAGTTTAGTCTCGGGCAGGGAGGGGGGCTACACCTTC; CDR3aa: CASSLVSGREGGYTF
v_gene: TRBV5-6; j_gene: TRBJ2-7; abundance: .; d_gene: TRBD1; CDR3nt: TGTGCCAGCAGCTACCGGGACAGGGGCTACGAGCAGTACTTC; CDR3aa: CASSYRDRGYEQYF
v_gene: TRBV15; j_gene: TRBJ2-7; abundance: .; d_gene: .; CDR3nt: TGTGCCACCAGCCCCAATCAGGGACCGCCGTACGAGCAGTACTTC; CDR3aa: CATSPNQGPPYEQYF
v_gene: TRBV30; j_gene: TRBJ2-5; abundance: .; d_gene: TRBD1; CDR3nt: TGTGCCTGGAGGGACGGGACAGGGTGGGAGACCCAGTACTTC; CDR3aa: CAWRDGTGWETQYF